Presented here are 8 T cell receptor beta chains from one specimen sequenced in a study of T cells in Graves' hyperthyroidism and ophthalmopathy. Amplification targeted TCR beta CDR3 regions from RNA transcripts. First-round RT-PCR targeting the TCR CDR3 was performed with the HTBI primer set. TCRdb re-analysed the multiplex PCR reads in MiXCR, keeping a single row per CDR3 protein. The table shows more than 350,000 distinct CDR3 sequences, with roughly 15% occurring only once. Sequenced: blood. The receptors originated from a woman aged 60-75 years with Graves' ophthalmopathy.

V usage is TRBV6-1 and J usage is TRBJ2-1; D is perhaps TRBD1 (6 bases). Looked up from germline, CDR1 is MNHNS and CDR2 is SASEGT. CDR3 length equals 13 residues. V was trimmed by 2 bases and J by 6 bases, leaving 8 bases between them. The CDR3 sequence: CASSELRGNEQFF. CDR3 in DNA: TGTGCCAGCAGTGAACTCAGGGGCAATGAGCAGTTCTTC.

This clonotype has a count of ten or more. This sequence joins TRBV12-3 or TRBV12-4 and TRBJ2-1; D is perhaps TRBD1 (7 bases). Trimming removed 6 bases at V and 4 bases at J, with 22 bases between. The CDR3 length is 17 residues. CDR3 coding DNA: TGTGCCAGCAGCGCGGGGTCGGGGACAGCAATATACAATGAGCAGTTCTTC. It specifies CASSAGSGTAIYNEQFF.

In its sample, this clonotype was seen many times. The V and J genes are TRBV29-1 and TRBJ2-1; 9 bases match TRBD1. Germline CDR1 is SQVTM and CDR2 is ANQGSEA. V lost 7 bases and J lost 9; bases outside the gene matches: 10. CDR3 length equals 13 residues. CDR3 DNA: TGCAGCGCAGCGGGACAGGGTCTTAGTGAGCAGTTCTTC. It is translated as CSAAGQGLSEQFF.

Many counts were recorded for this clonotype. The rearrangement joins TRBV28 to TRBJ2-7; D remains ambiguous. The CDR3 has 12 residues. Trimming removed 3 bases from V and 3 bases from J, with 6 bases in between. Looked up from germline, CDR1 is MDHEN and CDR2 is SYDVKM. The DNA for the CDR3 is TGTGCCAGCAGTTTCGTCGGCTACGAGCAGTACTTC. This sequence encodes CASSFVGYEQYF. Full variable domain (rest looked up from reference TRBV28 and TRBJ2-7): DVKVTQSSRYLVKRTGEKVFLECVQDMDHENMFWYRQDPGLGLRLIYFSYDVKMKEKGDIPEGYSVSREKKERFSLILESASTNQTSMYLCASSFVGYEQYFGPGTRLTVT.

The rearrangement links TRBV3-1 to TRBJ2-2; TRBD2 aligns across 10 bases. V shed 5 bases and J 4 bases; nucleotides not matched to a gene: 4. This CDR3 is 15 amino acids long. Germline V gene data show CDR1 as LGHDT and CDR2 as YNNKEL (reference sequence). CDR3: CASSKAGGGTGELFF. The CDR3 bases are TGTGCCAGCAGCAAAGCGGGAGGGGGCACCGGGGAGCTGTTTTTT.

At least ten counts were recorded for this clonotype. J is TRBJ2-3 and V is TRBV7-2; D is uncertain. The ends were cut back, 3 bases at V and 11 bases at J, with 15 bases in the middle. CDR3 length: 13 amino acids. CDR1 is SGHTA and CDR2 is FQGNSA in the germline V gene. The CDR3, as DNA: TGTGCCAGCAGCTTCCAGACCCAGTCGATGCAGTATTTT. This translates into CASSFQTQSMQYF.

This clonotype has at least ten counts. The chain joins TRBV2 to TRBJ2-1; 10 nucleotides align to TRBD2. The germline CDR1 and CDR2 sequences are SNHLY and FYNNEI. Trimming removed 9 bases from V and 6 bases from J; junction bases left unmatched: 5. This CDR3 is built from 13 residues. CDR3 DNA sequence: TGTGCCAGTGTCAGGACTAGCGGCAATGAGCAGTTCTTC. Translated: CASVRTSGNEQFF.

This clonotype was observed at least ten times. The CDR3 DNA follows: TGTGCCAGCAGTTTATCCGGGACAGGTGGTGGGACCCAGTACTTC. Translated, it gives CASSLSGTGGGTQYF. V gene TRBV7-9 combines with J gene TRBJ2-5; 8 nucleotides line up with TRBD1. Germline trimming cut 6 bases from V and 7 bases from J; bases unmatched to any gene: 13. Germline CDR1 reads SEHNR; CDR2 reads FQNEAQ (reference sequence). This CDR3 comprises 15 residues.